This passage covers 19 T cell receptor beta chains from one sample sequenced in a study of cytomegalovirus exposure and HLA in healthy donors. The PCR ran on 60 Vbeta and 13 Jbeta primers. TCRdb's copy holds only in-frame clones and misses some; the assay was immunoSEQ multiplex PCR. Here the sample table reports over 150,000 clones. Sample: PBMCs. These receptors were taken from a boy aged 5-17 years in good health and CMV-seronegative.

The V call is TRBV9, the J call TRBJ2-2, with 10 bases matching TRBD1. The CDR3 is 14 amino acids. CDR1 is SGDLS and CDR2 is YYNGEE in the germline V gene. V dropped 4 bases and J dropped 6; count of bases not matched to a gene: 3. The DNA of the CDR3 is TGTGCCAGCAGCCTCGGACAGGGGGCCGGGGAGCTGTTTTTT. Its translation is CASSLGQGAGELFF.

The rearrangement joins TRBV6-5 to TRBJ2-1; D gene uncertain. Trimming shortened V by 6 bases and J by 2 bases, and 14 bases separated the two germline ends. The CDR3 loop spans 15 amino acids. CDR1 MNHEY and CDR2 SVGAGI come from the germline V gene. CDR3 in DNA: TGTGCCAGCAGATCGACCGGGTCACCCTACAATGAGCAGTTCTTC. This sequence encodes CASRSTGSPYNEQFF.

This sequence joins TRBV28 and TRBJ1-5; D is perhaps TRBD1 (6 bases). With 2 bases removed from V and 2 bases from J, the gap between germline ends came to 13 bases. This CDR3 comprises 16 residues. From germline, CDR1 is MDHEN and CDR2 SYDVKM. CDR3 in DNA: TGTGCCAGCAGTTTACCCCGACGGACAGGCAATCAGCCCCAGCATTTT. This translates into CASSLPRRTGNQPQHF.

The genes are TRBV10-3 and TRBJ2-7, with TRBD1 matching 9 bases. Germline values: CDR1 ENHRY, CDR2 SYGVKD. J lost 5 bases, V lost 8 bases, and 13 bases had no gene match. The length of the CDR3 is 15 residues. CDR3 DNA: TGTGCCATCGGCCGGGACAGGGAACTTTTGGACGAGCAGTACTTC. Translation gives CAIGRDRELLDEQYF.

The chain carries TRBV11-2 and TRBJ1-1; the D is unclear. The germline V gene has CDR1 SGHAT and CDR2 FQNNGV. With 5 bases removed from V and 0 bases from J, the gap between germline ends came to 16 bases. The CDR3 runs to 16 residues. CDR3 residues: CASSPAASSVNTEAFF. CDR3 bases: TGTGCCAGCAGCCCGGCCGCTAGTTCGGTGAACACTGAAGCTTTCTTT. Together with reference TRBV11-2 and TRBJ1-1, the CDR3 gives the full variable domain: EAGVAQSPRYKIIEKRQSVAFWCNPISGHATLYWYQQILGQGPKLLIQFQNNGVVDDSQLPKDRFSAERLKGVDSTLKIQPAKLEDSAVYLCASSPAASSVNTEAFFGQGTRLTVV.

The chain recombines TRBV7-9 with TRBJ1-2, with TRBD1 as a possible D gene (6 bases). Germline-derived CDR1 and CDR2 are SEHNR and FQNEAQ (reference sequence). This CDR3 contains 15 residues. The ends were cut back, 6 bases at V and 1 base at J, with 15 bases in the middle. Written as DNA, the CDR3 is TGTGCCAGCAGACGCCGGACAGAAGATAACTATGGCTACACCTTC. Protein: CASRRRTEDNYGYTF. The variable domain in full, completed from reference TRBV7-9 and TRBJ1-2, reads DTGVSQNPRHKITKRGQNVTFRCDPISEHNRLYWYRQTLGQGPEFLTYFQNEAQLEKSRLLSDRFSAERPKGSFSTLEIQRTEQGDSAMYLCASRRRTEDNYGYTFGSGTRLTVV.

This chain connects TRBV12-5 to TRBJ2-2; the D gene is possibly TRBD2 (6 bases). This CDR3 is built from 18 residues. CDR1 LGHNT and CDR2 FRNRAP come from the germline V gene. V lost 1 base and J lost 3, with 18 bases in between. CDR3 coding DNA: TGTGCTAGTGGTTTGGACATGGAGGGCAGGGAAGACACCGGGGAGCTGTTTTTT. Its translation: CASGLDMEGREDTGELFF. The full variable domain, with the rest looked up from reference TRBV12-5 and TRBJ2-2, is DARVTQTPRHKVTEMGQEVTMRCQPILGHNTVFWYRQTMMQGLELLAYFRNRAPLDDSGMPKDRFSAEMPDATLATLKIQPSEPRDSAVYFCASGLDMEGREDTGELFFGEGSRLTVL.

The V and J genes are TRBV29-1 and TRBJ2-1; a possible D gene is TRBD1 (6 bases). The CDR3 consists of 12 residues. The V end was cut by 7 bases, the J end by 2 bases, with 9 bases between. CDR1 and CDR2 (germline): SQVTM, ANQGSEA. The CDR3 nucleotides read TGCAGCGCCGGACAGCCCTACAATGAGCAGTTCTTC. Translated, it gives CSAGQPYNEQFF.

The J gene is TRBJ1-2, the V gene TRBV6-1; D gene unclear. CDR1 and CDR2 (germline): MNHNS, SASEGT. Trimming cost V 0 bases and J 3 bases, with 5 bases left between them. CDR3 length equals 13 residues. The CDR3: CASSEARDYGYTF. The DNA of the CDR3 is TGTGCCAGCAGTGAAGCGAGAGACTATGGCTACACCTTC.

The chain uses TRBV9 and TRBJ2-3; TRBD1 might be the D (6 bases). Germline V gives CDR1 SGDLS, CDR2 YYNGEE. CDR3 size: 14 residues. Between the trimmed V and J ends, which lost 3 bases and 1 base, there was a span of 9 bases. The CDR3 is CASSAQGRTDTQYF. The DNA of the CDR3 is TGTGCCAGCAGCGCTCAGGGGCGCACAGATACGCAGTATTTT.

J is TRBJ2-3 and V is TRBV30; 7 bases line up with TRBD1. This CDR3 has 15 amino acids. The germline V gene encodes CDR1 GTSNPN and CDR2 SVGIG (reference sequence). V shed 2 bases, J shed 0 bases, and the junction held 5 bases outside the gene matches. This CDR3 reads CAWSLTGLSTDTQYF. CDR3 sequence (DNA): TGTGCCTGGAGTCTGACAGGGTTGAGCACAGATACGCAGTATTTT.

This chain joins TRBV6-1 and TRBJ2-5; D is uncertain. The J call may be incorrect, as the DNA end agrees better with TRBJ2-7. There are 15 residues in the CDR3. CDR1 and CDR2 from the germline V gene are MNHNS and SASEGT. The CDR3 here is CASSEPAASSYEQYF. CDR3 nucleotide sequence: TGTGCCAGCAGTGAACCGGCAGCGTCTTCCTACGAGCAGTACTTC.

This rearrangement joins TRBV30 to TRBJ1-2, with D maybe TRBD1 (6 bases). V was trimmed by 1 base and J by 7 bases, leaving 16 bases between them. This CDR3 comprises 14 residues. Germline V gene data show CDR1 as GTSNPN and CDR2 as SVGIG (reference sequence). CDR3 DNA sequence: TGTGCCTGGAGTGGGGGCAGGGTAGGGGGTGGCTACACCTTC. It specifies CAWSGGRVGGGYTF.

The chain recombines TRBV11-2 with TRBJ2-1; maybe TRBD1 (5 bases). This CDR3 is 15 amino acids long. V shed 5 bases and J shed 4 bases, with 15 bases lying between them. Germline CDR1 SGHAT, CDR2 FQNNGV. CDR3 residues: CASSQRWGSYNEQFF. The DNA of the CDR3 is TGTGCCAGCAGCCAAAGGTGGGGCTCGTACAATGAGCAGTTCTTC.

The chain employs TRBV7-3 and TRBJ1-4; D is unresolved. The germline V and J ends were trimmed by 2 bases and 0 bases, with 7 bases remaining between them. Germline CDR1 reads SGHTA; CDR2 reads FQGTGA. The CDR3 has 15 residues. The CDR3 DNA reads TGTGCCAGCAGCTTATCGGGATCAACTAATGAAAAACTGTTTTTT. Translating it yields CASSLSGSTNEKLFF.

CDR3 sequence (DNA): TGTGCCAGCAGTTTATGGGGCGTTCGCACAGATACGCAGTATTTT. Translating it yields CASSLWGVRTDTQYF. The V gene is TRBV27, the J gene TRBJ2-3, with D possibly being TRBD1 (5 bases). The CDR3 runs to 15 residues. The V end lost 1 base, the J end lost 1 base, and 9 bases lay between the germline ends. Germline V gene data show CDR1 as MNHEY and CDR2 as SMNVEV (reference sequence).

This chain joins TRBV6-6 and TRBJ1-4, with D unclear. CDR1 and CDR2 from the germline V gene are MNHNY and SVGAGI (reference sequence). The V gene lost 8 bases and the J gene lost 7 bases, with 20 bases spanning the gap. There are 15 residues in the CDR3. The CDR3 DNA sequence: TGTGCCAGCGGAGGGAGACTCGAGTGGGGTGAAAAACTGTTTTTT. It codes for CASGGRLEWGEKLFF.

For the CDR3, the DNA is TGTGCCAGCAGCCTTAATACAGGGTACCGTAATTCACCCCTCCACTTT. Amino acid sequence: CASSLNTGYRNSPLHF. The genes are TRBV28 and TRBJ1-6; TRBD1 is a possible D gene (6 bases). V dropped 6 bases and J dropped 6 bases, with 18 bases sitting between them. This CDR3 contains 16 residues. Germline CDR1 reads MDHEN; CDR2 reads SYDVKM.

V and J are TRBV20-1 and TRBJ1-2; no firm D call. The CDR3 sequence is 10 residues long. CDR1 and CDR2 (germline): DFQATT, SNEGSKA (reference sequence). Trimming stripped 6 bases from V and 8 bases from J, with 10 bases between. CDR3 region: CSAVSFGYTF. The CDR3 region has the DNA TGCAGTGCCGTCAGTTTCGGCTACACCTTC.